Following are 9 T cell receptor beta chains from one sample sequenced in a study of beta chain features in type 1 diabetes. Every bit of the isolated RNA underwent reverse transcription, so sequencing read expressed TCRB transcripts. Method: immunoSEQ multiplex PCR; TCRdb's copy keeps in-frame clones and lacks some. In the table there are around 190,000 clones, less than 15% of which are singletons. The material sequenced was central memory CD4+ T cells from blood. Receptors were obtained from a young woman in good health.

This chain connects TRBV27 to TRBJ2-2; TRBD2 matches 12 bases. CDR1 is MNHEY, CDR2 SMNVEV, per germline (reference sequence). The trim removed 5 bases at V and 5 bases at J, leaving 6 bases unmatched. The CDR3 is 16 amino acids. CDR3 DNA sequence: TGTGCCAGCAGTCCCAACCTAGCGGGGGGGACCGGGGAGCTGTTTTTT. Translating gives CASSPNLAGGTGELFF.

The chain has TRBV15 and TRBJ2-1; TRBD2 agrees at 7 bases. Per the germline V gene, CDR1 is LNHNV and CDR2 is YYDKDF (reference sequence). The CDR3 is made up of 15 amino acids. V shed 5 bases, J shed 1 base, and the junction held 5 bases outside the gene matches. The chain's CDR3 is CATSLSGQSYNEQFF. CDR3 DNA: TGTGCCACCAGCCTTAGCGGGCAATCCTACAATGAGCAGTTCTTC.

This clone was seen more than once but under ten times. This chain connects TRBV9 to TRBJ2-7; TRBD2 matches at 11 bases. Germline lookup yields CDR1 SGDLS and CDR2 YYNGEE. Trimming took 0 bases from V and 6 from J; bases not matched to a gene: 5. This CDR3 is built from 15 residues. The CDR3 reads CASSVGSGRAGEQYF. The DNA for the CDR3 is TGTGCCAGCAGCGTAGGTAGCGGGAGGGCCGGCGAGCAGTACTTC.

The chain combines TRBV9 with TRBJ2-1; D uncertain. V was clipped by 4 bases and J by 5 bases, with 13 bases between them. CDR3 size: 14 residues. The germline V gene encodes CDR1 SGDLS and CDR2 YYNGEE. In DNA form, the CDR3 reads TGTGCCAGCAGCTACTTACGTCGGGACAATGAGCAGTTCTTC. Its protein is CASSYLRRDNEQFF.

In this sample, this clone turned up a few times. The chain carries TRBV7-8 and TRBJ2-2; 11 bases match TRBD2. Germline loops: CDR1 SGHVS, CDR2 FQNEAQ. The V gene end was trimmed by 4 bases and the J gene end by 2 bases; junction bases not matched to a gene: 3. The CDR3 totals 16 residues. As DNA, the CDR3 is TGTGCCAGCAGCTCACTAGCGGGAGATAACACCGGGGAGCTGTTTTTT. Translating it yields CASSSLAGDNTGELFF.

V usage is TRBV6-5 and J usage is TRBJ1-5; 8 bases map to TRBD1. CDR1 and CDR2 from the germline V gene are MNHEY and SVGAGI. The CDR3 runs 14 residues. Germline trimming cut 5 bases from V and 7 bases from J; bases unmatched to any gene: 7. The CDR3 reads CASSQTGVGQPQHF. The CDR3 DNA is TGTGCCAGCAGTCAGACAGGGGTAGGCCAGCCCCAGCATTTT.

This clone was seen only a few times. This rearrangement joins TRBV5-1 to TRBJ2-3; TRBD2 matches at 11 bases. Germline V CDR1 and CDR2: SGHRS, YFSETQ. The CDR3 spans 15 residues. The V segment lost 4 bases and the J segment 4 bases; nucleotides outside the gene matches: 5. CDR3 loop: CASSDTSGSSDTQYF. As DNA, the CDR3 is TGCGCCAGCAGCGACACTAGCGGGAGTTCAGATACGCAGTATTTT.

This clone was seen ten or more times. This sequence joins TRBV7-9 and TRBJ1-4; 9 nucleotides align to TRBD1. V was pared by 4 bases and J by 1 base, with 7 bases of the junction left unmatched. This CDR3 spans 17 amino acids. CDR1 SEHNR and CDR2 FQNEAQ come from the germline V gene (reference sequence). The CDR3 DNA sequence: TGTGCCAGCAGCTCTCCGGGACAGGGAAGAACTAATGAAAAACTGTTTTTT. Protein: CASSSPGQGRTNEKLFF.

In this sample, this clone turned up a few times. In DNA form, the CDR3 reads TGCAGCGTTAAAACGGGGGGGAAGTACAATGAGCAGTTCTTC. This sequence encodes CSVKTGGKYNEQFF. V is TRBV29-1 and J is TRBJ2-1, with 8 positions matching TRBD2. Germline lookup yields CDR1 SQVTM and CDR2 ANQGSEA. The CDR3 is 14 amino acids. V shed 5 bases, J shed 4 bases, and the junction held 7 bases outside the gene matches.